What follows describes a single T cell receptor beta chain. What it binds is unknown. The data were obtained in a study of cytomegalovirus exposure and HLA in healthy donors. Findings and caveats of the study: When analyzed later, the rates of TCR association showed variation by HLA locus, with DRB1 the most and HLA-C the fewest. Sequencing depth roughly uniform across donors was assumed in presence/absence analyses.

This PCR relied on a set of 60 Vbeta primers and 13 Jbeta primers. Authors' data handling: The authors later counted 70 million to 80 million unique TCR beta chains, some 12 million of them shared. This table comes from immunoSEQ multiplex PCR, and its TCRdb copy is limited to in-frame clones, with some not included. D and trimming were read from the DNA, whereas the V and J calls and clone size are those reported in that table. The sample includes under 200,000 clones, roughly 88% of them seen just once. This CDR3 has 17 amino acids. The V gene's germline CDR1 is SGHTA and CDR2 FQGNSA. Trimming left V 4 bases short and J 0 bases short, with 16 bases between.

The clonotype comes from a man aged 18 to 30 in good health and CMV-seropositive. Sequenced: PBMCs. V and J are TRBV7-2 and TRBJ2-4; D is possibly TRBD2 (6 bases). The CDR3 protein is CASSSGGAQLAKNIQYF. For the CDR3, the DNA is TGTGCCAGCAGCTCGGGCGGGGCCCAACTAGCCAAAAACATTCAGTACTTC.